This passage covers 5 T cell receptor beta chains from one sample sequenced in a study of T cell repertoires in cytomegalovirus infection. TCRdb passed the reads through MiXCR, listing each CDR3 protein once. The data show 200,000 to 300,000 distinct CDR3 sequences, roughly an eighth seen once. Input material: PBMCs. The receptors come from a human donor in good health (CMV status not recorded). Some clones in this sample may be carry-over from other donors' samples.

The V gene is TRBV10-3, the J gene TRBJ1-2; D is ambiguous. From germline, CDR1 is ENHRY and CDR2 SYGVKD. Trimming took off 4 bases at V and 6 bases at J, with 9 bases between the two ends. The CDR3 has 12 amino acids. The CDR3 spells CAISASGDGYTF. The CDR3, as DNA: TGTGCCATCAGTGCAAGTGGGGATGGCTACACCTTC.

This clonotype has a count of ten or more. V is TRBV28 and J is TRBJ2-1; 8 nucleotides line up with TRBD2. Germline CDR1 reads MDHEN; CDR2 reads SYDVKM. CDR3 length: 16 residues. The ends lost 7 bases at V and 4 bases at J; junction bases unmatched: 12. The CDR3 DNA reads as TGTGCCAGCACCTACTCTGGGAGCGGGGGTTACAATGAGCAGTTCTTC. It yields the protein CASTYSGSGGYNEQFF.

J is TRBJ1-1 and V is TRBV18, with TRBD1 identical over 10 bases. V lost 4 bases to trimming and J lost 5 bases; unmatched junction nucleotides: 7. The CDR3 length is 15 residues. Germline assignment: CDR1 KGHSH and CDR2 LQKENI. The CDR3, as DNA: TGTGCCAGCTCACAGGGACAGGGGAAGTCTACTGAAGCTTTCTTT. Translated: CASSQGQGKSTEAFF.

The table lists this clonotype with many counts. The genes are TRBV6-6 and TRBJ2-4, with TRBD1 identical over 7 bases. Germline CDR1 reads MNHNY; CDR2 reads SVGAGI (reference sequence). Trimming at V came to 5 bases and at J to 5 bases, leaving 12 bases not matched to a gene. The CDR3 runs 16 residues. The CDR3 region has the DNA TGTGCCAGCAGTCTTCCTCTTCTAGGGGGCCAAAACATTCAGTACTTC. It encodes CASSLPLLGGQNIQYF.

V gene TRBV4-1 combines with J gene TRBJ2-7; 7 positions match TRBD1. This CDR3 comprises 19 residues. Per germline, CDR1 MGHRA and CDR2 YSYEKL. V trimming: 0 bases; J trimming: 2 bases; junction bases outside the gene matches: 16. The CDR3 region has the DNA TGCGCCAGCAGCCAAGATAGCCCTGCCCTGGGCCAGGGGGCCTACGAGCAGTACTTC. Translation: CASSQDSPALGQGAYEQYF.